This T cell receptor beta chain is drawn from a study of shared clonotypes between healthy human individuals. TCRdb keeps only in-frame clones here, not all; method: immunoSEQ multiplex PCR. The sample consists of about 380,000 clones, 95% to 97% of them appearing once. Germline values: CDR1 MNHNY, CDR2 SVGAGI (reference sequence). With V trimmed by 2 bases and J by 2 bases, 2 bases remained unmatched. The CDR3 sequence is 15 residues long. The chain recombines TRBV6-6 with TRBJ1-5, with 8 bases fitting TRBD1. The specimen sequenced was memory CD8+ T cells sorted from blood. This sample's subset: CD45RO+ cells pooled with CCR7-negative TemRA cells. This receptor was identified in a man younger than 45 in good health. CDR3 nucleotides: TGTGCCAGCAGTTACCCGACAGGGGGCAATCAGCCCCAGCATTTT. This encodes CASSYPTGGNQPQHF.